The next 9 T cell receptor beta chains were all read from a single sample in a study of T cell responses to AZD1222 COVID-19 vaccine (dated by TCRdb to 2020 to 2022). Library preparation was by the immunoSEQ multiplex PCR assay. Entries here come from immuneACCESS through TCRdb and include only in-frame sequences with V and J called. Some clones fail to appear in such tables; in the studies checked, an unresolved V gene covers under half of the shortfall, and the cause of the remainder is unknown. This sample has about 76,000 clones in its table, and about nine tenths of those were observed once. The top ten clonotypes cover more than 4% of the sample. The sample's time point label is to be understood as: baseline before first vaccination. The material was peripheral blood, obtained on day 0 of AZD1222 vaccination. The receptors derive from an adult in good health.

The gene calls are TRBV20-1 and TRBJ1-1; unclear D gene. The length of the CDR3 is 11 residues. Germline loops: CDR1 DFQATT, CDR2 SNEGSKA (reference sequence). Trimming left V 6 bases short and J 6 bases short, with 11 bases between. The CDR3 here is CSAKGVAEAFF. For the CDR3, the DNA is TGCAGTGCCAAGGGTGTCGCTGAAGCTTTCTTT.

In this sample, this clone turned up a few times. The chain uses TRBV6-6 and TRBJ1-6; D remains ambiguous. The ends were cut back, 0 bases at V and 0 bases at J, with 6 bases in the middle. The germline CDR1 and CDR2 sequences are MNHNY and SVGAGI (reference sequence). This CDR3 is built from 16 residues. The DNA of the CDR3 is TGTGCCAGCAGTTACTCGAGCTACTCCTATAATTCACCCCTCCACTTT. Protein sequence: CASSYSSYSYNSPLHF.

The gene calls are TRBV11-3 and TRBJ2-3, with D possibly being TRBD2 (6 bases). Trimming shortened V by 2 bases and J by 2 bases, and 8 bases separated the two germline ends. Looked up from germline, CDR1 is SGHNT and CDR2 is YENEEA. There are 14 residues in the CDR3. The CDR3 nucleotides are TGTGCCAGCAGCTTACAACTAGCCACAGATACGCAGTATTTT. Translating gives CASSLQLATDTQYF.

This clone appeared a single time. The CDR3 sequence is CATRSDAGYSEAFF. The DNA of the CDR3 is TGTGCCACCAGGAGTGATGCGGGGTACTCTGAAGCTTTCTTT. The J gene is TRBJ1-1, the V gene TRBV19; D gene uncertain. Germline V gene lookup returns CDR1 LNHDA and CDR2 SQIVND (reference sequence). The CDR3 runs to 14 residues. The germline V and J ends were trimmed by 10 bases and 6 bases, with 21 bases remaining between them. Looking up the rest from reference TRBV19 and TRBJ1-1 gives the full variable domain: DGGITQSPKYLFRKEGQNVTLSCEQNLNHDAMYWYRQDPGQGLRLIYYSQIVNDFQKGDIAEGYSVSREKKESFPLTVTSAQKNPTAFYLCATRSDAGYSEAFFGQGTRLTVV.

In its sample, this clone was seen a few times. This sequence joins TRBV7-2 and TRBJ1-1; the match to TRBD1 covers 8 bases. CDR1 and CDR2 from the germline V gene are SGHTA and FQGNSA. After removal of 2 bases from V and 4 bases from J, the junction contained 0 bases not matched to a gene. The CDR3 consists of 13 residues. CDR3 region: CASSLQGATEAFF. The CDR3 DNA sequence: TGTGCCAGCAGCTTACAGGGGGCCACTGAAGCTTTCTTT.

This clone occurred once. The chain is built from TRBV30 and TRBJ2-5; a possible D gene is TRBD1 (5 bases). Trimming took 7 bases from V and 0 from J, leaving 24 bases between them. Germline lookup yields CDR1 GTSNPN and CDR2 SVGIG (reference sequence). The CDR3 contains 17 residues. The CDR3 bases are TGTGCCTTAAGGCCCTTGGGTGGGGCTACGTACCAAGAGACCCAGTACTTC. This encodes CALRPLGGATYQETQYF.

V and J are TRBV30 and TRBJ2-3, with TRBD2 identical over 7 bases. With V trimmed by 2 bases and J by 1 base, 6 bases remained unmatched. Germline CDR1 GTSNPN, CDR2 SVGIG (reference sequence). The CDR3 runs 15 residues. The CDR3 DNA is TGTGCCTGGAGTCCGGGGGGATTGCGCACAGATACGCAGTATTTT. Amino acid sequence: CAWSPGGLRTDTQYF.

V and J are TRBV18 and TRBJ1-3; 8 bases match TRBD1. After removal of 2 bases from V and 2 bases from J, the junction contained 5 bases not matched to a gene. CDR1 is KGHSH and CDR2 is LQKENI in the germline V gene. The CDR3 consists of 16 residues. The CDR3 DNA sequence: TGTGCCAGCTCACCAGTTTCAGGGGGCCCTGGAAACACCATATATTTT. Its protein is CASSPVSGGPGNTIYF.

V gene TRBV6-5 combines with J gene TRBJ1-4, with D possibly being TRBD1 (5 bases). Germline assignment: CDR1 MNHEY and CDR2 SVGAGI. CDR3 length: 13 amino acids. V lost 7 bases, J lost 8 bases, and 14 bases lay in between. The CDR3: CASILEGQEKLFF. CDR3 bases: TGTGCCAGCATCCTCGAGGGGCAAGAAAAACTGTTTTTT.